The 28 T cell receptor beta chains presented below share a single source sample, sequenced in a study of cytomegalovirus exposure and HLA in healthy donors. Libraries were prepared by immunoSEQ multiplex PCR; TCRdb keeps only in-frame clonotypes and omits some of them. In the table there are about 200,000 clones, around 80% of which are singletons. Input material: PBMCs. The origin of the receptors is a young woman in good health and CMV-seropositive.

V is TRBV5-1 and J is TRBJ2-7, with 8 bases identical to TRBD1. V dropped 0 bases and J dropped 3; count of bases not matched to a gene: 5. Per the germline V gene, CDR1 is SGHRS and CDR2 is YFSETQ. There are 15 residues in the CDR3. This CDR3 is CASSLGQGSYYEQYF. CDR3 in DNA: TGCGCCAGCAGCTTGGGACAGGGGTCGTACTACGAGCAGTACTTC.

There are a few counts of this clone. The rearrangement uses TRBV15 and TRBJ1-5, with D uncertain. The CDR3 spans 13 residues. Germline V gene sequence: CDR1 LNHNV, CDR2 YYDKDF (reference sequence). Trimming removed 5 bases at V and 9 bases at J, with 14 bases between. CDR3 sequence reads: CATSVGSARPQHF. For the CDR3, the DNA is TGTGCCACCAGCGTCGGCAGCGCGCGGCCCCAGCATTTT. Filled out from reference TRBV15 and TRBJ1-5, the complete variable domain reads DAMVIQNPRYQVTQFGKPVTLSCSQTLNHNVMYWYQQKSSQAPKLLFHYYDKDFNNEADTPDNFQSRRPNTSFCFLDIRSPGLGDTAMYLCATSVGSARPQHFGDGTRLSIL.

The chain links TRBV5-6 to TRBJ2-5; 9 bases fit TRBD2. Germline loops: CDR1 SGHDT, CDR2 YYEEEE. The V segment lost 5 bases and the J segment 0 bases; nucleotides outside the gene matches: 5. The CDR3 runs to 15 residues. The CDR3 nucleotides read TGTGCCAGCAGAGCACTAGCGGGTAACCAAGAGACCCAGTACTTC. It translates to CASRALAGNQETQYF. The whole variable domain, filled in from reference TRBV5-6 and TRBJ2-5, reads DAGVTQSPTHLIKTRGQQVTLRCSPKSGHDTVSWYQQALGQGPQFIFQYYEEEERQRGNFPDRFSGHQFPNYSSELNVNALLLGDSALYLCASRALAGNQETQYFGPGTRLLVL.

The chain is built from TRBV5-1 and TRBJ1-1; TRBD1 is a possible D gene (5 bases). V was cut by 4 bases and J by 10 bases, with 11 bases left in between. Looked up from germline, CDR1 is SGHRS and CDR2 is YFSETQ. This CDR3 is 11 amino acids long. Here the CDR3 DNA reads TGCGCCAGCAGCGCAACAGGAAGAGCTTTCTTT. It encodes CASSATGRAFF.

This clone was detected only a few times. The chain couples TRBV10-2 to TRBJ1-1; 9 bases agree with TRBD1. The CDR3 runs to 13 residues. CDR1 is WSHSY and CDR2 is SAAADI in the germline V gene. V lost 7 bases to trimming and J lost 3 bases; unmatched junction nucleotides: 3. DNA for the CDR3: TGCGCCAGCAATAGGGACAGGGACACTGAAGCTTTCTTT. Its protein product is CASNRDRDTEAFF.

The chain has TRBV5-4 and TRBJ1-1; D is possibly TRBD1 (6 bases). This CDR3 spans 14 amino acids. CDR1 and CDR2 from the germline V gene are SGHNT and YYREEE (reference sequence). Trimming pared 0 bases from V and 6 bases from J, leaving 12 bases between. The CDR3 DNA is TGTGCCAGCAGCTTGGCTTCAGGGGCCCCTGAAGCTTTCTTT. As protein: CASSLASGAPEAFF. The full variable domain, in which reference TRBV5-4 and TRBJ1-1 provide the parts outside the CDR3, is ETGVTQSPTHLIKTRGQQVTLRCSSQSGHNTVSWYQQALGQGPQFIFQYYREEENGRGNFPPRFSGLQFPNYSSELNVNALELDDSALYLCASSLASGAPEAFFGQGTRLTVV.

J is TRBJ1-2 and V is TRBV5-5; the D is unclear. The CDR3 runs to 14 residues. The V gene lost 4 bases and the J gene lost 8 bases, with 18 bases spanning the gap. Germline CDR1 is SGHKS and CDR2 is YYEKEE (reference sequence). The CDR3 is CASSPLQLSEGYTF. In nucleotides, the CDR3 is TGTGCCAGCAGCCCCCTGCAGCTTTCGGAGGGCTACACCTTC.

The chain joins TRBV7-9 to TRBJ2-6, with 9 bases that match TRBD1. CDR1 is SEHNR, CDR2 FQNEAQ, per germline (reference sequence). This CDR3 is 15 amino acids long. The V segment lost 3 bases and the J segment 9 bases; nucleotides outside the gene matches: 6. The CDR3 is CASSFPGQGYNVLTF. The CDR3 coding sequence is TGTGCCAGCAGCTTTCCGGGACAGGGATACAACGTCCTGACTTTC.

V is TRBV9 and J is TRBJ2-5, with D perhaps TRBD2 (5 bases). Trimming took off 0 bases at V and 2 bases at J, with 8 bases between the two ends. Germline CDR1 and CDR2: SGDLS and YYNGEE. The length of the CDR3 is 14 residues. The CDR3 reads CASSVDTGQETQYF. The DNA of the CDR3 is TGTGCCAGCAGCGTAGATACGGGACAAGAGACCCAGTACTTC. Drawing the rest from reference TRBV9 and TRBJ2-5, the complete variable domain is DSGVTQTPKHLITATGQRVTLRCSPRSGDLSVYWYQQSLDQGLQFLIQYYNGEERAKGNILERFSAQQFPDLHSELNLSSLELGDSALYFCASSVDTGQETQYFGPGTRLLVL.

The chain has TRBV18 and TRBJ1-3; D uncertain. The germline gives CDR1 KGHSH, CDR2 LQKENI. The ends were cut back, 2 bases at V and 6 bases at J, with 8 bases in the middle. The CDR3 has 13 residues. The CDR3 DNA reads TGTGCCAGCTCACCATCGGGTGTAAACACCATATATTTT. It encodes CASSPSGVNTIYF.

The chain uses TRBV6-5 and TRBJ2-3; TRBD2 might be the D (5 bases). This CDR3 contains 14 residues. V dropped 0 bases and J dropped 11 bases, with 15 bases sitting between them. Germline CDR1 and CDR2: MNHEY and SVGAGI. DNA for the CDR3: TGTGCCAGCAGTTACTCGTTAGCGAATAGGGTGCAGTATTTT. Protein: CASSYSLANRVQYF.

A single count supports this clone. This chain links TRBV19 with TRBJ1-2, with D possibly TRBD1 on 6 matching bases. The CDR3 totals 14 residues. Germline CDR1 LNHDA, CDR2 SQIVND (reference sequence). The ends were cut back, 5 bases at V and 2 bases at J, with 12 bases in the middle. CDR3 sequence reads: CASSPDRQNYGYTF. The CDR3 DNA reads as TGTGCCAGTAGTCCGGACAGACAAAACTATGGCTACACCTTC.

The chain uses TRBV27 and TRBJ2-7; D unresolved. The CDR3 runs 11 residues. V was shortened by 4 bases and J by 3 bases, with 4 bases between the two germline ends. Germline V gene data show CDR1 as MNHEY and CDR2 as SMNVEV (reference sequence). This CDR3 reads CASSSNYEQYF. The CDR3 DNA follows: TGTGCCAGCAGTTCCAACTACGAGCAGTACTTC.

This chain joins TRBV27 and TRBJ2-1; 8 bases line up with TRBD2. CDR1 and CDR2 from the germline V gene are MNHEY and SMNVEV (reference sequence). CDR3 length: 20 amino acids. V lost 2 bases to trimming and J lost 2 bases; unmatched junction nucleotides: 17. CDR3 sequence: CASSLEGTLRAGVPYNEQFF. CDR3 DNA sequence: TGTGCCAGCAGTTTAGAGGGGACACTACGAGCGGGAGTCCCCTACAATGAGCAGTTCTTC.

The rearrangement links TRBV7-9 to TRBJ2-2; 7 nucleotides line up with TRBD2. Germline trimming cut 3 bases from V and 7 bases from J; bases unmatched to any gene: 5. CDR1 SEHNR and CDR2 FQNEAQ come from the germline V gene (reference sequence). The CDR3 extends over 14 amino acids. The CDR3 region has the DNA TGTGCCAGCAGCTTTACGGGGGGTCTCGGGGAGCTGTTTTTT. It yields the protein CASSFTGGLGELFF.

This clone came up once. The chain uses TRBV7-9 and TRBJ2-5, with D perhaps TRBD1 (7 bases). Trimming stripped 5 bases from V and 5 bases from J, with 18 bases between. Germline V gene sequence: CDR1 SEHNR, CDR2 FQNEAQ (reference sequence). CDR3 length: 15 amino acids. The DNA of the CDR3 is TGTGCCAGCAGCGCAGGGGGGTACGATGGGGAGACCCAGTACTTC. It translates to CASSAGGYDGETQYF.

This chain links TRBV5-1 with TRBJ2-5; D might be TRBD1 (6 bases). The CDR3 runs to 16 residues. The germline V gene encodes CDR1 SGHRS and CDR2 YFSETQ. Trimming removed 4 bases at V and 4 bases at J, with 20 bases between. DNA of the CDR3: TGCGCCAGCAGCGAGCGCGCAAGGGTAGGGGGAGAGACCCAGTACTTC. Amino acids: CASSERARVGGETQYF.

The chain joins TRBV13 to TRBJ2-3, with 9 bases lining up with TRBD2. V lost 2 bases, J lost 3 bases, and 9 bases stayed unmatched. The CDR3 is 17 amino acids. Germline V gene sequence: CDR1 PRHDT, CDR2 FYEKMQ (reference sequence). DNA of the CDR3: TGTGCCAGCAGCTTACCCCTGGGACTAGCAGCAACAGATACGCAGTATTTT. It codes for CASSLPLGLAATDTQYF.

The chain employs TRBV4-1 and TRBJ2-7; TRBD1 matches 7 bases. The germline V gene encodes CDR1 MGHRA and CDR2 YSYEKL. V lost 0 bases to trimming and J lost 6 bases; unmatched junction nucleotides: 5. This CDR3 is built from 14 residues. CDR3: CASSQDMGQTEQYF. The CDR3 DNA is TGCGCCAGCAGCCAAGATATGGGACAGACCGAGCAGTACTTC.

This clone came up a few times. The chain couples TRBV10-3 to TRBJ1-2; TRBD1 aligns across 12 bases. Germline-derived CDR1 and CDR2 are ENHRY and SYGVKD. V lost 9 bases and J lost 2; bases outside the gene matches: 1. CDR3 length: 13 residues. The CDR3 reads CAIGTGGNYGYTF. The CDR3 coding sequence is TGTGCCATTGGGACAGGGGGCAACTATGGCTACACCTTC.

This rearrangement joins TRBV18 to TRBJ1-2; weak D call: TRBD1 (5 bases). CDR3 size: 14 residues. Germline CDR1 KGHSH, CDR2 LQKENI. V lost 3 bases and J 7 bases, leaving 15 bases between the germline ends. In nucleotides, the CDR3 is TGTGCCAGCTCACCCACAGGATCTAATTTTGGCTACACCTTC. This gives the protein CASSPTGSNFGYTF.

Points on this clone: At one end the junction does not follow the germline gene, possibly because of a read error. The V and J genes are TRBV7-7 and TRBJ1-1; D gene ambiguous. This CDR3 has 13 residues. Germline CDR1 reads SSHAT; CDR2 reads FNYEAQ (reference sequence). The CDR3 bases are TGTGCTAGCAGCTTATATCTGAACACTGAAGCTTTCTTT. Translated: CASSLYLNTEAFF. The complete variable domain, with remaining parts taken from reference TRBV7-7 and TRBJ1-1, reads GAGVSQSPRYKVTKRGQDVTLRCDPISSHATLYWYQQALGQGPEFLTYFNYEAQPDKSGLPSDRFSAERPEGSISTLTIQRTEQRDSAMYRCASSLYLNTEAFFGQGTRLTVV.

This clone was picked up one time. The chain has TRBV15 and TRBJ2-5; 7 bases align to TRBD2. The CDR3 totals 14 residues. Looked up from germline, CDR1 is LNHNV and CDR2 is YYDKDF (reference sequence). Unmatched junction bases numbered 3, after V lost 1 base and J lost 4 bases. In DNA, the CDR3 is TGTGCCACCAGCAGAGGGGGGGGAGGAGAGACCCAGTACTTC. Translating it yields CATSRGGGGETQYF.

The V call is TRBV18, the J call TRBJ2-5; 9 bases line up with TRBD2. There are 18 residues in the CDR3. The ends lost 1 base at V and 4 bases at J; junction bases unmatched: 13. CDR1 and CDR2 (germline): KGHSH, LQKENI. The CDR3 DNA follows: TGTGCCAGCTCACCACTAGCGGGAGACACGCGTAGGAGAGAGACCCAGTACTTC. It encodes CASSPLAGDTRRRETQYF.

The rearrangement links TRBV7-2 to TRBJ1-2; no clear D. Germline V gives CDR1 SGHTA, CDR2 FQGNSA. The CDR3 extends over 14 amino acids. V was shortened by 3 bases and J by 1 base, with 9 bases between the two germline ends. The CDR3 bases are TGTGCCAGCAGCTTGTCGACGGGTAACTATGGCTACACCTTC. Translation gives CASSLSTGNYGYTF.

The chain couples TRBV6-5 to TRBJ2-1, with 7 bases identical to TRBD2. V shed 6 bases and J 1 base; nucleotides not matched to a gene: 0. The CDR3 has 13 amino acids. Germline CDR1 reads MNHEY; CDR2 reads SVGAGI. As DNA, the CDR3 is TGTGCCAGCAGGGGAGGGTCCTACAATGAGCAGTTCTTC. Its protein product is CASRGGSYNEQFF.

The chain employs TRBV7-6 and TRBJ1-1, with a tentative D call TRBD1 (6 bases). Trimming stripped 1 base from V and 3 bases from J, with 12 bases between. Germline lookup yields CDR1 SGHVS and CDR2 FNYEAQ. The length of the CDR3 is 15 residues. The CDR3: CASSLEGVLDTEAFF. CDR3 nucleotides: TGTGCCAGCAGCTTAGAGGGGGTTCTGGACACTGAAGCTTTCTTT.

In DNA, the CDR3 is TGCGCCAGCAGCTTGGCGTCCAGGGGGCTGGAGACCCAGTACTTC. Its translation is CASSLASRGLETQYF. The rearrangement joins TRBV5-1 to TRBJ2-5; 8 nucleotides agree with TRBD1. From germline, CDR1 is SGHRS and CDR2 YFSETQ. The CDR3 is made up of 15 amino acids. After removal of 0 bases from V and 5 bases from J, the junction contained 6 bases not matched to a gene.